Reported below is one T cell receptor beta chain. Its specificity is unknown. There were likely unrecorded immune exposures, though donors were nominally healthy when sampled. The sample is drawn from a study of cytomegalovirus exposure and HLA in healthy donors. Across the whole study: T cells numbering about 179 million yielded more than 95 million unique TCR beta sequences in an earlier analysis. General study findings and limits: Analysis was carried out at a later point, and it linked a missense DCLRE1C variant to TCR beta V- and J-gene trimming. Clonal expansion, a later analysis showed, was greater in HLA-associated TCR beta chains than in equally common others.

In the PCR, 60 Vbeta and 13 Jbeta primers were used. Here immunoSEQ multiplex PCR was the method, and the copy in TCRdb shows in-frame clones only, minus some. Of nearly 110,000 clones in the sample, 65% to 75% are singletons; the top ten hold less than 3.5%. The sequence was collected from a female donor in good health and CMV-seronegative. Sequencing was done on a sample of PBMCs.

The CDR3 nucleotides read TGTGCCAGCAGTTTATTGACAGGGGAGAGTTCACCCCTCCACTTT. Translating it yields CASSLLTGESSPLHF. The rearrangement joins TRBV28 to TRBJ1-6, with TRBD1 matching over 8 bases. V gave up 1 base and J gave up 9 bases; unmatched junction bases: 5. This CDR3 contains 15 residues. The germline V gene encodes CDR1 MDHEN and CDR2 SYDVKM.